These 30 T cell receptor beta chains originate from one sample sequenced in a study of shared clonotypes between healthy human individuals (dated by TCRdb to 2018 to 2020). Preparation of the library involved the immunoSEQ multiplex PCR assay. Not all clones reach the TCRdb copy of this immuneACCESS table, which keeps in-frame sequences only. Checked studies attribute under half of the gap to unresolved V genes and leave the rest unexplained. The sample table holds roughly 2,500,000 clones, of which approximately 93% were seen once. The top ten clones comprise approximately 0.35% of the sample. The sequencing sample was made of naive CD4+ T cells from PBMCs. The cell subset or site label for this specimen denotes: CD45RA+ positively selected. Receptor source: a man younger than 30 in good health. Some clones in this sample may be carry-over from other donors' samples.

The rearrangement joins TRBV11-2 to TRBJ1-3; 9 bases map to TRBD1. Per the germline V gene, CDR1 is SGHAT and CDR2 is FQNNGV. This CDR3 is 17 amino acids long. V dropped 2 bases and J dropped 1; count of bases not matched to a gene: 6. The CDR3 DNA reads TGTGCCAGCAGCTTAAGGGGACAGGGCCCTTCTGGAAACACCATATATTTT. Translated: CASSLRGQGPSGNTIYF.

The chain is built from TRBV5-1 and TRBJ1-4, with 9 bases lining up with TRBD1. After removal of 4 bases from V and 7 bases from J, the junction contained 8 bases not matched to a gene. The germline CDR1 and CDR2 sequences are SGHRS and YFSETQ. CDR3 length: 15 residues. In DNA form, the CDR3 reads TGCGCCAGCAGCGGGCCAGGGACAGGGTCTGAAAAACTGTTTTTT. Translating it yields CASSGPGTGSEKLFF.

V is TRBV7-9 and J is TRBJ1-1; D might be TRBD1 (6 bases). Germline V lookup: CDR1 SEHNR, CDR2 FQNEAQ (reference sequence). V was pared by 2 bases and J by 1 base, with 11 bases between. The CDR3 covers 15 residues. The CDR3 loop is CASSLIVTGNTEAFF. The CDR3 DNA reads TGTGCCAGCAGCTTAATCGTGACAGGGAACACTGAAGCTTTCTTT.

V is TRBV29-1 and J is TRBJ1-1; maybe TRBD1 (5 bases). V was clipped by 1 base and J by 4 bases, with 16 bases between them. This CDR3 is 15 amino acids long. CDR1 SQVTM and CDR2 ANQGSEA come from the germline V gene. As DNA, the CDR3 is TGCAGCGTTGAAGTGCGGGGCGGGGGGAGCACTGAAGCTTTCTTT. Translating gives CSVEVRGGGSTEAFF.

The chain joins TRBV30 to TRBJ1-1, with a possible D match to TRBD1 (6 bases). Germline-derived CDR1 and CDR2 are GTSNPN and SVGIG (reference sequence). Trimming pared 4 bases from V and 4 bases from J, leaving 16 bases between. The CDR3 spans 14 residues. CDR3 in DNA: TGTGCCTGGACCCTTGGGGGGGCAGGCACTGAAGCTTTCTTT. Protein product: CAWTLGGAGTEAFF.

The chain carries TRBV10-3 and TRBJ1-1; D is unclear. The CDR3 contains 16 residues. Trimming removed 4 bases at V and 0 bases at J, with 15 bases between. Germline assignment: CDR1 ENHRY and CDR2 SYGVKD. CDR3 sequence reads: CAISAGRGYMNTEAFF. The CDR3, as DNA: TGTGCCATCAGTGCAGGTAGAGGGTACATGAACACTGAAGCTTTCTTT.

CDR3 coding DNA: TGTGCCAGCAACAGGGGGTCTGTGACCCAGTACTTC. It encodes CASNRGSVTQYF. The chain employs TRBV7-2 and TRBJ2-5; 8 nucleotides align to TRBD1. CDR1 SGHTA and CDR2 FQGNSA come from the germline V gene. Trimming cost V 7 bases and J 7 bases; bases outside gene matches: 5. The CDR3 is made up of 12 amino acids.

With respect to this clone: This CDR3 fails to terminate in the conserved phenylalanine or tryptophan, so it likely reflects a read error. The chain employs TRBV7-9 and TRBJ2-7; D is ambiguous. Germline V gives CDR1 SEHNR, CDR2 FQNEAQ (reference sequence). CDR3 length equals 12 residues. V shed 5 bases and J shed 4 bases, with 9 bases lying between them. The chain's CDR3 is CASSGRRYEQYL. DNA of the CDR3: TGTGCCAGCAGCGGGCGGAGATACGAGCAGTACCTC.

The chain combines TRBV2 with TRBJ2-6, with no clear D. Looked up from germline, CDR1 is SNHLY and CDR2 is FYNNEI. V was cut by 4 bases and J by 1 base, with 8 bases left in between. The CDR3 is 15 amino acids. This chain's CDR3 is CASSGAQSGANVLTF. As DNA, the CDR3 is TGTGCCAGCAGTGGGGCTCAGTCTGGGGCCAACGTCCTGACTTTC.

The CDR3, as DNA: TGCGCCAGCAGCTTGGCCCCCCCAGGGGGCGCGGGCTACACCTTC. Translating it yields CASSLAPPGGAGYTF. The V gene is TRBV5-1, the J gene TRBJ1-2, with 8 bases identical to TRBD1. The CDR3 has 15 amino acids. The V and J ends lost 0 bases and 8 bases, in that order; junction bases with no gene match: 9. Germline-derived CDR1 and CDR2 are SGHRS and YFSETQ.

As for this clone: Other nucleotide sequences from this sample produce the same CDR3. As DNA, the CDR3 is TGTGCCAGCAGTTCCCCCGGGACAGGAGGGTATGGCTACACCTTC. Protein sequence: CASSSPGTGGYGYTF. V usage is TRBV28 and J usage is TRBJ1-2; 8 bases match TRBD1. Germline V lookup: CDR1 MDHEN, CDR2 SYDVKM. The CDR3 is 15 residues long. The V and J ends lost 4 bases and 5 bases, in that order; junction bases with no gene match: 9.

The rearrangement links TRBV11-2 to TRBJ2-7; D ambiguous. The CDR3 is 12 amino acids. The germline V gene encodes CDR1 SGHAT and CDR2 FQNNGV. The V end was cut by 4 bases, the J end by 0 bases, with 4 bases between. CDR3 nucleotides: TGTGCCAGCAGCTCGGCCTCCTACGAGCAGTACTTC. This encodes CASSSASYEQYF. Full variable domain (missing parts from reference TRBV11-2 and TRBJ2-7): EAGVAQSPRYKIIEKRQSVAFWCNPISGHATLYWYQQILGQGPKLLIQFQNNGVVDDSQLPKDRFSAERLKGVDSTLKIQPAKLEDSAVYLCASSSASYEQYFGPGTRLTVT.

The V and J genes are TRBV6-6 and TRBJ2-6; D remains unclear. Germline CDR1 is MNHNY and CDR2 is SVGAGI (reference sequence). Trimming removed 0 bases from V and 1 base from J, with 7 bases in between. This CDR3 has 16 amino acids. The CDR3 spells CASSYSKNSGANVLTF. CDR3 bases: TGTGCCAGCAGTTACTCGAAGAATTCTGGGGCCAACGTCCTGACTTTC.

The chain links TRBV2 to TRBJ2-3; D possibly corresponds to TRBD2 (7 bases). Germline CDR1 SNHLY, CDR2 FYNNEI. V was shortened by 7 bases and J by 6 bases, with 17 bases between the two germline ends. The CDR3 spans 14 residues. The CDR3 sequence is CASKGGGPSDTQYF. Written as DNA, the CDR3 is TGTGCCAGCAAAGGGGGAGGGCCCTCGGATACGCAGTATTTT.

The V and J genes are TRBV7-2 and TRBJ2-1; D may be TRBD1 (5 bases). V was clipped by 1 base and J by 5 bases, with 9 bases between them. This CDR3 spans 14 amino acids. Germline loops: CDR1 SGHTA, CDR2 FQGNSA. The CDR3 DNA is TGTGCCAGCAGCTTAGAGACAGCAGACAATGAGCAGTTCTTC. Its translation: CASSLETADNEQFF.

The chain's CDR3 is CASSSYRGRSTDTQYF. In DNA form, the CDR3 reads TGTGCCAGCAGTTCCTACAGGGGGCGTAGCACAGATACGCAGTATTTT. The V call is TRBV27, the J call TRBJ2-3; 9 bases line up with TRBD1. Trimming took 4 bases from V and 0 from J; bases not matched to a gene: 5. The CDR3 loop spans 16 amino acids. The V gene's germline CDR1 is MNHEY and CDR2 SMNVEV (reference sequence).

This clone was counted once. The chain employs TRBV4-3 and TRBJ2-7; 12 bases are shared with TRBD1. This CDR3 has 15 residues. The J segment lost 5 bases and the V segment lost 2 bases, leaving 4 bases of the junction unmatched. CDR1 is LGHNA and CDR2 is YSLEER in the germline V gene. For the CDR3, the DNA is TGCGCCAGCAGCCAACTGGGACAGGGGGCCCACGAGCAGTACTTC. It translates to CASSQLGQGAHEQYF.

The CDR3, as DNA: TGTGCCAGCAGTTTCGGACTAGCGGGAACCGGGGAGCTGTTTTTT. This encodes CASSFGLAGTGELFF. The chain joins TRBV2 to TRBJ2-2, with 12 nucleotides matching TRBD2. The CDR3 is 15 amino acids. From germline, CDR1 is SNHLY and CDR2 FYNNEI. Trimming took 5 bases from V and 5 from J; bases not matched to a gene: 3.

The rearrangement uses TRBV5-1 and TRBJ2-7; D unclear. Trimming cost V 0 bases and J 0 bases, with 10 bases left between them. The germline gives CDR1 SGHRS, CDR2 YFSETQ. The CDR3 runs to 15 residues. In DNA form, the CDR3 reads TGCGCCAGCAGCTTGGTCCCGGCGAGCTCCTACGAGCAGTACTTC. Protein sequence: CASSLVPASSYEQYF.

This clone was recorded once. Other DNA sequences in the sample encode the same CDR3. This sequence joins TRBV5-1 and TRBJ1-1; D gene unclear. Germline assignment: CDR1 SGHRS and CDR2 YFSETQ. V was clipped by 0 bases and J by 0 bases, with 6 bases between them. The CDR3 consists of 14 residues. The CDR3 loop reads CASSLEGLNTEAFF. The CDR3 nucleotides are TGCGCCAGCAGCTTGGAGGGCCTGAACACTGAAGCTTTCTTT.

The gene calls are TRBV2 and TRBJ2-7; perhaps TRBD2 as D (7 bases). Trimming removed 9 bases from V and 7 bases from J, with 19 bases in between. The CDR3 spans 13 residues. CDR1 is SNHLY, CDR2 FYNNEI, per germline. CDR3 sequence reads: CASKGGGRWEQYF. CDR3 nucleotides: TGTGCCAGTAAAGGGGGAGGGCGGTGGGAGCAGTACTTC.

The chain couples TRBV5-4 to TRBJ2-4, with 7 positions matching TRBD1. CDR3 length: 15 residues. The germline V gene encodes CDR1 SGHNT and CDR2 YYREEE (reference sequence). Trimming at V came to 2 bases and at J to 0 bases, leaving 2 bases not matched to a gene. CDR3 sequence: CASSFRQGAKNIQYF. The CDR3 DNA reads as TGTGCCAGCAGCTTCAGACAGGGAGCCAAAAACATTCAGTACTTC.

The CDR3 sequence: CASSPFPQGEYEKLFF. The DNA for the CDR3 is TGTGCCAGCAGCCCGTTTCCACAGGGAGAATATGAAAAACTGTTTTTT. The rearrangement links TRBV9 to TRBJ1-4, with a tentative D call TRBD1 (6 bases). The CDR3 extends over 16 amino acids. V was pared by 4 bases and J by 6 bases, with 19 bases between. Per the germline V gene, CDR1 is SGDLS and CDR2 is YYNGEE.

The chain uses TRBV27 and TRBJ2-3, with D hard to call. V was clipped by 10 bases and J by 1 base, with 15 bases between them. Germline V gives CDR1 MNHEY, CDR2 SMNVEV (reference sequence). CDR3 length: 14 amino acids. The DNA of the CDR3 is TGTGCCACCCGAGCCGTTATGGGCACAGATACGCAGTATTTT. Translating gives CATRAVMGTDTQYF.

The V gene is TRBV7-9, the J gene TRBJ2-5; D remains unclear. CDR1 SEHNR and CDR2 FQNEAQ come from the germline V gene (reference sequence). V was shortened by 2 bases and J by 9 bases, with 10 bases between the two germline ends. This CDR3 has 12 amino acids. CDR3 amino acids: CASSLNQVPQYF. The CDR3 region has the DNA TGTGCCAGCAGCTTAAATCAGGTTCCCCAGTACTTC.

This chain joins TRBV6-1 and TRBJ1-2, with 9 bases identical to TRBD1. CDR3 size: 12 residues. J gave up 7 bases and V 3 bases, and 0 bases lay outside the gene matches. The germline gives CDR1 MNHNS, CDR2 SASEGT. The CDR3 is CASSEDRGGYTF. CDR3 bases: TGTGCCAGCAGTGAGGACAGGGGTGGCTACACCTTC.

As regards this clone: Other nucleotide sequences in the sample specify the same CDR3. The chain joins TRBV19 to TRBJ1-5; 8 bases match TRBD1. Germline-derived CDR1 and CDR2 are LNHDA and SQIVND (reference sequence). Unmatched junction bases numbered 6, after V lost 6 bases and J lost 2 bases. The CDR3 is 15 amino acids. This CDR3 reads CASRGGTGGNQPQHF. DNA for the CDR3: TGTGCCAGTAGGGGCGGGACAGGCGGCAATCAGCCCCAGCATTTT. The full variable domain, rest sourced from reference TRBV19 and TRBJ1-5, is DGGITQSPKYLFRKEGQNVTLSCEQNLNHDAMYWYRQDPGQGLRLIYYSQIVNDFQKGDIAEGYSVSREKKESFPLTVTSAQKNPTAFYLCASRGGTGGNQPQHFGDGTRLSIL.

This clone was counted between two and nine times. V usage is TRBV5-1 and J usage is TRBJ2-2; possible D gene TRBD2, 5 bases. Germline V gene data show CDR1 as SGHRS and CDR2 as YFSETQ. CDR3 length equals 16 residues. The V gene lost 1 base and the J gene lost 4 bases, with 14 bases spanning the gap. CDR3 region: CASSLSGLRGTGELFF. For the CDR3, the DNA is TGCGCCAGCAGCTTGTCGGGCCTACGGGGCACCGGGGAGCTGTTTTTT.

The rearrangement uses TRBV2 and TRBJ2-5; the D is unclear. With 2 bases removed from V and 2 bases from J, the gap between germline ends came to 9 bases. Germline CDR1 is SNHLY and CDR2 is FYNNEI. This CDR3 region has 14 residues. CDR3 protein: CASSETRGQETQYF. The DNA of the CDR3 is TGTGCCAGCAGTGAAACACGTGGACAAGAGACCCAGTACTTC.

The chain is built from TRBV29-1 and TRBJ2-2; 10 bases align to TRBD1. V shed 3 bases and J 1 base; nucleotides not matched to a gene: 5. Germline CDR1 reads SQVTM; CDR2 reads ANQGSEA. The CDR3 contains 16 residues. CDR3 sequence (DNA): TGCAGCGTTGAGGACAGGGGGATGAAGAACACCGGGGAGCTGTTTTTT. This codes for CSVEDRGMKNTGELFF.